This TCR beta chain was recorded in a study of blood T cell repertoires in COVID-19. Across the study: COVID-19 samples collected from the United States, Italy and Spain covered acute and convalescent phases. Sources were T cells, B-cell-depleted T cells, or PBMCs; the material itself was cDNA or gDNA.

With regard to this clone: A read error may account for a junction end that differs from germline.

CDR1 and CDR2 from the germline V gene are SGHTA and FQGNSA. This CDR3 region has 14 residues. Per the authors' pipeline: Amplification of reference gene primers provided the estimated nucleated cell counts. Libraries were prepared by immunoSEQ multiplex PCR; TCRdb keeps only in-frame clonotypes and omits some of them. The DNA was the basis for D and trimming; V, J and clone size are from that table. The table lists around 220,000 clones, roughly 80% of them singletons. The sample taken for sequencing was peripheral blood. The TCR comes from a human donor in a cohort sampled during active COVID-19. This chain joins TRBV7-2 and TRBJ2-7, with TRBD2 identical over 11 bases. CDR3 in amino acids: CASSVAGGNYEQYF. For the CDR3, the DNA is TGTGCCAGCAGCGTAGCGGGAGGGAACTACGAGCAGTACTTC.